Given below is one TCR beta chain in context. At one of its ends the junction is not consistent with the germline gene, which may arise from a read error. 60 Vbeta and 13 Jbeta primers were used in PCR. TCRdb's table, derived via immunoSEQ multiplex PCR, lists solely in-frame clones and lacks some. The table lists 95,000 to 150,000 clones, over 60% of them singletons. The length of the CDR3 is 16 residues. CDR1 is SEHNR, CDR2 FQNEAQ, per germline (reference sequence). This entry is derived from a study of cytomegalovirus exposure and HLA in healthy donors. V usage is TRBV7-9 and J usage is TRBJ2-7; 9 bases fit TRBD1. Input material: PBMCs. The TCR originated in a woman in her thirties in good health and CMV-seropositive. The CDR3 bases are TGTTCCAGCAGCCCTACCTCCGGGACAGGGTTTTACGAGCAGTACTTC. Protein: CSSSPTSGTGFYEQYF.